Following are 11 T cell receptor beta chains from one sample sequenced in a study of blood T cells in healthy people across ages. PCR was performed a second time for roughly 7 to 12 cycles using a sample-barcoded 5' primer and a J-beta primer mix. In TCRdb, the 5' RACE reads were re-called with MiXCR into one record per CDR3 protein. This sample has 800,000 to 1,000,000 distinct CDR3 sequences, with about 48% found just once. Input material: blood. These receptors were taken from a man younger than 45 in good health.

In its sample, this clonotype was seen a few times. The rearrangement links TRBV6-5 to TRBJ1-2; D is unclear. V dropped 6 bases and J dropped 4 bases, with 0 bases sitting between them. In germline, CDR1 is MNHEY, CDR2 SVGAGI. The CDR3 contains 9 residues. The CDR3 DNA follows: TGTGCCAGCAGCTATGGCTACACCTTC. It specifies CASSYGYTF.

This clonotype has ten or more counts. The chain links TRBV5-1 to TRBJ2-1; no reliable D call. CDR1 SGHRS and CDR2 YFSETQ come from the germline V gene. The CDR3 contains 14 residues. Trimming stripped 4 bases from V and 7 bases from J, with 15 bases between. CDR3 bases: TGCGCCAGCAGCCAACCCTGGGCCGTAAATGAGCAGTTCTTC. It codes for CASSQPWAVNEQFF.

Regarding this clonotype: The junction and the germline gene differ at one end; a read error may be behind it. The chain joins TRBV7-2 to TRBJ2-4; 7 nucleotides align to TRBD1. The CDR3 sequence is 15 residues long. Germline V gene lookup returns CDR1 SGHTA and CDR2 FQGNSA. This CDR3 reads CAGSPDRDGLNIQYF. The CDR3 bases are TGTGCCGGCAGCCCAGACAGGGATGGGCTAAACATTCAGTACTTC.

The chain combines TRBV28 with TRBJ2-7; D remains unclear. Germline CDR1 is MDHEN and CDR2 is SYDVKM. V was clipped by 8 bases and J by 0 bases, with 14 bases between them. The CDR3 spans 14 residues. CDR3 residues: CASRRQVLSYEQYF. CDR3 sequence (DNA): TGTGCCAGCCGCCGCCAGGTCCTCTCCTACGAGCAGTACTTC.

V and J are TRBV2 and TRBJ2-4; TRBD1 aligns across 8 bases. This CDR3 region has 14 residues. With V trimmed by 7 bases and J by 9 bases, 11 bases remained unmatched. Germline V gene lookup returns CDR1 SNHLY and CDR2 FYNNEI. CDR3 in DNA: TGTGCCAGCACTGAGAGGGACAGGAGGGTCATTCAGTACTTC. Translating gives CASTERDRRVIQYF.

V and J are TRBV6-5 and TRBJ1-2; 8 bases match TRBD1. The CDR3 totals 14 residues. Germline-derived CDR1 and CDR2 are MNHEY and SVGAGI. Trimming removed 6 bases from V and 4 bases from J; junction bases left unmatched: 7. This chain's CDR3 is CASRSGGIGYGYTF. DNA of the CDR3: TGTGCCAGCAGGTCAGGGGGCATTGGCTATGGCTACACCTTC.

This clonotype was detected once. The chain has TRBV9 and TRBJ2-3; 10 bases match TRBD2. V shed 0 bases and J 2 bases; nucleotides not matched to a gene: 6. CDR1 and CDR2 from the germline V gene are SGDLS and YYNGEE. The length of the CDR3 is 17 residues. CDR3 sequence: CASSVAPSGGLTDTQYF. As DNA, the CDR3 is TGTGCCAGCAGCGTAGCCCCTAGCGGGGGCCTCACAGATACGCAGTATTTT.

This clonotype was detected only a few times. The CDR3 loop reads CASSFEKPYEQYF. CDR3 DNA: TGCGCCAGCAGCTTCGAGAAACCCTACGAGCAGTACTTC. The V call is TRBV5-1, the J call TRBJ2-7, with D unclear. The CDR3 sequence is 13 residues long. The germline V gene has CDR1 SGHRS and CDR2 YFSETQ. Trimming pared 2 bases from V and 2 bases from J, leaving 8 bases between.

The gene calls are TRBV5-1 and TRBJ2-3; tentatively, D is TRBD1 (5 bases). In germline, CDR1 is SGHRS, CDR2 YFSETQ. Trimming took 1 base from V and 4 from J, leaving 19 bases between them. The length of the CDR3 is 17 residues. The CDR3 DNA sequence: TGCGCCAGCAGCTTGCAGGGTCCACACACACCAGCAGATACGCAGTATTTT. Translation: CASSLQGPHTPADTQYF.

As to this clonotype: A read error is possible here, since a much larger clone lies one base away. The conserved closing phenylalanine or tryptophan is absent in this CDR3, likely reflecting a read error. The chain carries TRBV20-1 and TRBJ2-7; 7 positions match TRBD2. The end of the DNA is better explained by TRBJ2-5, so the J call may be wrong. The CDR3 consists of 15 residues. CDR1 is DFQATT and CDR2 is SNEGSKA in the germline V gene (reference sequence). The CDR3 region is CSAPGSSGERKTQYL. The CDR3 bases are TGCAGTGCTCCCGGTTCCAGCGGGGAAAGAAAGACCCAGTACCTC.

This chain connects TRBV6-2 or TRBV6-3 to TRBJ2-2; D possibly corresponds to TRBD1 (6 bases). This CDR3 contains 16 residues. Germline V CDR1 and CDR2: MNHEY, SVGEGT. Trimming removed 4 bases from V and 1 base from J, with 13 bases in between. This CDR3 reads CASSSDRNLNTGELFF. The CDR3 bases are TGTGCCAGCAGTTCTGACAGGAATTTGAACACCGGGGAGCTGTTTTTT.